This entry is about one T cell receptor (beta chain). Its target is not known. The CDR3 totals 15 residues. V lost 3 bases and J lost 7; bases outside the gene matches: 11. Patients who had autoimmune disease history or got systemic immunosuppression were left out. This specimen belongs to a study of OX40 agonist ivuxolimab in advanced cancers. Background on the study: Dose-escalation patients suffered from hepatocellular carcinoma, melanoma, renal cell or head and neck cancer. Past anti-PD-1, anti-PD-L1 or anti-CTLA-4 therapy was accepted, and roughly 38% had received some. Findings of the study overall: The study did not work out the antigen specificity of the expanded peripheral T cells.

Libraries were prepared by immunoSEQ multiplex PCR; TCRdb keeps only in-frame clonotypes and omits some of them. The table lists 75,000 to 80,000 clones, around 87% of them singletons. The origin of this receptor is an adult with an advanced solid tumor such as melanoma, head and neck, liver or kidney cancer. The sequencing used CD4+ or CD8+ T cells sorted from blood, collected in a trial of the OX40 agonist ivuxolimab. The chain is built from TRBV5-3 and TRBJ2-5, with 8 bases identical to TRBD2. TRBV5-3 is sorted into the ORF group, with uncertain function. CDR3 protein: CARSCPGRGSVTQYF. The DNA for the CDR3 is TGTGCCAGAAGCTGCCCCGGGAGGGGGTCTGTGACCCAGTACTTC.